A few counts support the clone carrying this TCR beta chain. The antigen is undetermined. This beta chain is an off-target read within a library intended for alpha chains, so its frequency means little. TCRdb re-called the 5' RACE reads with MiXCR, one entry per CDR3 protein. The sample shows roughly 4,100 distinct CDR3 sequences, approximately 24% of them seen only once. The germline V gene has CDR1 SGHTA and CDR2 FQGNSA. This CDR3 is built from 14 residues. Between the trimmed V and J ends, which lost 8 bases and 5 bases, there was a span of 15 bases. Time point of the sample: sample taken at primary tumor resection. The sequenced material consisted of unsorted whole RNA from tumor, nontumor lung or frozen PBMC. This sample was taken from a study of spatial heterogeneity in lung cancer. Findings and caveats of the study: In blood, ubiquitous expanded tumor TCRs appeared more at resection than follow-up.

This sample comprised PBMCs, obtained at surgery. The V and J genes are TRBV7-2 and TRBJ2-2; D is perhaps TRBD1 (5 bases). The sequence was collected from a female donor with early-stage non-small cell lung cancer. Here the CDR3 DNA reads TGTGCCAGCCGGGTTCAGGGTTATACCGGGGAGCTGTTTTTT. Its translation: CASRVQGYTGELFF. The whole variable domain, remainder taken from reference TRBV7-2 and TRBJ2-2, is GAGVSQSPSNKVTEKGKDVELRCDPISGHTALYWYRQSLGQGLEFLIYFQGNSAPDKSGLPSDRFSAERTGGSVSTLTIQRTQQEDSAVYLCASRVQGYTGELFFGEGSRLTVL.